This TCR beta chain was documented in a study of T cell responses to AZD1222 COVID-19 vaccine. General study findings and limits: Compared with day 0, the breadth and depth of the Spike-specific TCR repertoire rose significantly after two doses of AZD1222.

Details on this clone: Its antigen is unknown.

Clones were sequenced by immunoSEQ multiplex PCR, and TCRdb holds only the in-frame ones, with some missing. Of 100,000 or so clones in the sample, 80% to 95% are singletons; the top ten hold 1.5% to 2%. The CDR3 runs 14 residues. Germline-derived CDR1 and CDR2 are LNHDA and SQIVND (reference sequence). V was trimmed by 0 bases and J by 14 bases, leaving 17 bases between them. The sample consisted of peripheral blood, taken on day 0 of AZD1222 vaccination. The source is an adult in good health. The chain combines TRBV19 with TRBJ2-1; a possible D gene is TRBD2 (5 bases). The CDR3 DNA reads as TGTGCCAGTAGTATAGATTGGGAGACGAGAATAAAGTTCTTC. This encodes CASSIDWETRIKFF. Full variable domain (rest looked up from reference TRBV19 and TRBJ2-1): DGGITQSPKYLFRKEGQNVTLSCEQNLNHDAMYWYRQDPGQGLRLIYYSQIVNDFQKGDIAEGYSVSREKKESFPLTVTSAQKNPTAFYLCASSIDWETRIKFFGPGTRLTVL.